The T cell receptor beta chain described here comes from a study of blood T cell repertoires in COVID-19. Overall study: The United States, Italy and Spain were the sources of the acute and convalescent COVID-19 samples. Sample material is recorded as cDNA or gDNA derived from T cells, B-cell-depleted T cells, or PBMCs.

The germline V gene has CDR1 MDHEN and CDR2 SYDVKM. V lost 3 bases to trimming and J lost 3 bases; unmatched junction nucleotides: 8. This CDR3 has 16 amino acids. In the authors' workflow: Amplification from reference gene primers served as the basis for estimated nucleated cell counts. Generated by immunoSEQ multiplex PCR, the TCRdb table keeps only in-frame clones and is missing some. V and J calls and clone size are given by that table; D and trimming were obtained from the DNA. In the table there are 120,000 to 150,000 clones, around nine tenths of which are singletons. This chain uses TRBV28 with TRBJ2-3, with 8 bases aligning to TRBD2. The TCR sequence derives from a man in his fifties with active or convalescent COVID-19. The sequencing sample was made of peripheral blood. Written as DNA, the CDR3 is TGTGCCAGCAGTTTGGGTGCGGGAGGTCCTACAGATACGCAGTATTTT. The encoded protein is CASSLGAGGPTDTQYF.